Listed below are T cell receptor beta chains from one sample, sequenced in a study of CD8+CD57+ T cells in acquired aplastic anemia. TCRdb re-called the reads with MiXCR, one entry per CDR3 protein. The sample lists approximately 300,000 distinct CDR3 sequences, under 60% occurring once. The sequencing input was sorted CD4+, CD8+, or CD8+CD57+ T cells (not recorded which) from PBMCs. Source of these receptors: a human donor with aplastic anemia. Each CDR3 is given with its conserved first and last residue. Each record gives: clone size, V gene, J gene, D gene, CDR3 DNA, CDR3 protein. A D gene is named only where the DNA matches it firmly. A clone size is listed for some rows: how often the clone was seen (once, few, many), or a class if it is expanded.

clone_size: few; v_call: TRBV29-1; j_call: TRBJ2-3; d_call: NA; cdr3_nt: TGCAGCAACAGTGGCGCAGAGAGGGATACGCAGTATTTT; cdr3_aa: CSNSGAERDTQYF
clone_size: many; v_call: TRBV5-1; j_call: TRBJ2-7; d_call: NA; cdr3_nt: TGCGCCAGCAGTGGTAACTTCTACGAGCAGTACTTC; cdr3_aa: CASSGNFYEQYF
clone_size: many; v_call: TRBV7-9; j_call: TRBJ1-2; d_call: NA; cdr3_nt: TGTGCCAGCAGCCCGCTCGGGGCGGCTGGCTATGGCTACACCTTC; cdr3_aa: CASSPLGAAGYGYTF
clone_size: many; v_call: TRBV5-1; j_call: TRBJ2-7; d_call: TRBD1; cdr3_nt: TGCGCCAGCAGCAGGGACAGACCAGACTACGAGCAGTACTTC; cdr3_aa: CASSRDRPDYEQYF
clone_size: NA; v_call: TRBV7-9; j_call: TRBJ2-3; d_call: NA; cdr3_nt: TGTGCCAGCAGCCAAAACACTTGGTGGCAGTCTAAAGAGGATACGCAGTATTTT; cdr3_aa: CASSQNTWWQSKEDTQYF
clone_size: many; v_call: TRBV6-6; j_call: TRBJ1-5; d_call: TRBD1; cdr3_nt: TGTGCCAGCAGGGACAGGGAGGGAAGGCCCCAGCATTTT; cdr3_aa: CASRDREGRPQHF
clone_size: NA; v_call: TRBV12-3/TRBV12-4; j_call: TRBJ2-2; d_call: NA; cdr3_nt: TGTGCCAGCGTTACAGGGTACACCGGGGAGCTGTTTTTT; cdr3_aa: CASVTGYTGELFF
clone_size: many; v_call: TRBV6-1; j_call: TRBJ2-7; d_call: NA; cdr3_nt: TGTGCCAGCAGATTCGCTTACGAGCAGTACTTC; cdr3_aa: CASRFAYEQYF
clone_size: many; v_call: TRBV6-5; j_call: TRBJ2-1; d_call: TRBD1; cdr3_nt: TGTGCCAGCAGTTACTCAAGGGACAGGGTTTCGGATGAGCAGTTCTTC; cdr3_aa: CASSYSRDRVSDEQFF
clone_size: many; v_call: TRBV7-9; j_call: TRBJ1-6; d_call: NA; cdr3_nt: TGTGCCAGCAGCCTAGGCCTGGGCGGCGGGAATTCACCCCTCCACTTT; cdr3_aa: CASSLGLGGGNSPLHF